This entry features one T cell receptor (beta chain) sequence. Antigen: not known. Amplification used 60 Vbeta primers and 13 Jbeta primers. The data were produced by immunoSEQ multiplex PCR, yet TCRdb's version contains in-frame clones alone and is incomplete. The sample yields 120,000 to 150,000 clones, roughly two thirds seen once. This sample was included in a study of cytomegalovirus exposure and HLA in healthy donors. Germline CDR1 is MDHEN and CDR2 is SYDVKM. The V gene lost 6 bases and the J gene lost 2 bases, with 13 bases spanning the gap. The CDR3 extends over 14 amino acids. Study-level points and caveats: It was reported that TCR beta sequences correctly inferred the HLA-A and HLA-B alleles for most subjects. Later analysis identified a missense DCLRE1C variant that was linked to TCR beta V- and J-gene trimming. By a later analysis, the bulk of CMV-associated TCR beta chains appeared HLA-restricted.

The V and J genes are TRBV28 and TRBJ1-1; D unclear. Sequenced sample: PBMCs. The sequence was obtained from a human donor in good health. CDR3: CASRNRQTNTEAFF. The CDR3 nucleotides are TGTGCCAGCAGGAACCGACAAACCAACACTGAAGCTTTCTTT. The full variable domain, completed using reference TRBV28 and TRBJ1-1, is DVKVTQSSRYLVKRTGEKVFLECVQDMDHENMFWYRQDPGLGLRLIYFSYDVKMKEKGDIPEGYSVSREKKERFSLILESASTNQTSMYLCASRNRQTNTEAFFGQGTRLTVV.